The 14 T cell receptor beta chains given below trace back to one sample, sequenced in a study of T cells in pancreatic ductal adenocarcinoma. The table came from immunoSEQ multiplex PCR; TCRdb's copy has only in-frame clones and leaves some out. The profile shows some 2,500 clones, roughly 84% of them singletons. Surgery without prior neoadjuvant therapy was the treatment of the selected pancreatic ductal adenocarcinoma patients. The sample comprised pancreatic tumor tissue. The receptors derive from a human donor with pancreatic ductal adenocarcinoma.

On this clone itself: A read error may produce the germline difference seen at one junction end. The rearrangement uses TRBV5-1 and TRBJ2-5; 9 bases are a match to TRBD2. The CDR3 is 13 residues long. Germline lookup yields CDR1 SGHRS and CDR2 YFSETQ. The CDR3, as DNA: TGCGCCAGTAGCTCCGCGGGAGGGGAGACCCAGTACTTC. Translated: CASSSAGGETQYF. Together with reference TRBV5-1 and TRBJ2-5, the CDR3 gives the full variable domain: KAGVTQTPRYLIKTRGQQVTLSCSPISGHRSVSWYQQTPGQGLQFLFEYFSETQRNKGNFPGRFSGRQFSNSRSEMNVSTLELGDSALYLCASSSAGGETQYFGPGTRLLVL.

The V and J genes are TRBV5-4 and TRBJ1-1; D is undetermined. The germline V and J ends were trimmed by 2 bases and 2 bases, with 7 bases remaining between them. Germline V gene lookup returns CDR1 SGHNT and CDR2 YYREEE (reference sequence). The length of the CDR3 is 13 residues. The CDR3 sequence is CASSLNRNTEAFF. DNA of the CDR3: TGTGCCAGCAGCTTAAACAGAAACACTGAAGCTTTCTTT.

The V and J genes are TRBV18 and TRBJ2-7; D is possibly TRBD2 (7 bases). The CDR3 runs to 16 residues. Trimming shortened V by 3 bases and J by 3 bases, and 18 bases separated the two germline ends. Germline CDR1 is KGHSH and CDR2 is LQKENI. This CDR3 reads CASSPTGGAGSYEQYF. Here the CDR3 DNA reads TGTGCCAGCTCACCGACTGGGGGGGCAGGCAGCTACGAGCAGTACTTC.

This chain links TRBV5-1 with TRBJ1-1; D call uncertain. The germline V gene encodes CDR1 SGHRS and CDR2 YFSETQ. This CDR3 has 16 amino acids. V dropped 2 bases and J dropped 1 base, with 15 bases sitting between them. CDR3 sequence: CASSFTAENRNTEAFF. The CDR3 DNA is TGCGCCAGCAGCTTTACGGCCGAAAACAGGAACACTGAAGCTTTCTTT.

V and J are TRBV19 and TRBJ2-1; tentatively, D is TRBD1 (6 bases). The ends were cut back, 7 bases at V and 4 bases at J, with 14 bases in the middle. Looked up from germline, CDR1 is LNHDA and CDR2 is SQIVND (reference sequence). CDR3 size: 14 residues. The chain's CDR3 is CASTPGTTYNEQFF. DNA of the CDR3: TGTGCCAGTACGCCCGGGACAACTTACAATGAGCAGTTCTTC. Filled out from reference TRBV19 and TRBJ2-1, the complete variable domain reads DGGITQSPKYLFRKEGQNVTLSCEQNLNHDAMYWYRQDPGQGLRLIYYSQIVNDFQKGDIAEGYSVSREKKESFPLTVTSAQKNPTAFYLCASTPGTTYNEQFFGPGTRLTVL.

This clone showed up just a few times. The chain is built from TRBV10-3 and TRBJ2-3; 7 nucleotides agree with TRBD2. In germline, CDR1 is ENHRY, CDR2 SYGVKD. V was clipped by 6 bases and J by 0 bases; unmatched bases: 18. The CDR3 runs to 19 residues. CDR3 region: CAISPGPGLLISSTDTQYF. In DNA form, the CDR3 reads TGTGCCATCAGCCCCGGCCCGGGACTACTGATTTCTAGCACAGATACGCAGTATTTT.

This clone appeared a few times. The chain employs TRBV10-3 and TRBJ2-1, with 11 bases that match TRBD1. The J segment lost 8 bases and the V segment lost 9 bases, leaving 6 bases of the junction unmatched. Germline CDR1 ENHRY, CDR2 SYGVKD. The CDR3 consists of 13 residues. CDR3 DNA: TGTGCCATGGGACAGGGGGGGGGCGATGAGCAGTTCTTC. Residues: CAMGQGGGDEQFF.

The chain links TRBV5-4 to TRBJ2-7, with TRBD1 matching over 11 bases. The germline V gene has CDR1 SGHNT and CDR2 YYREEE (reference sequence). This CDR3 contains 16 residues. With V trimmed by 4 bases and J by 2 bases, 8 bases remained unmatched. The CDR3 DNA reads TGTGCCAGCAGCCACGGCGCGGGACAGGGGGCCTACGAGCAGTACTTC. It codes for CASSHGAGQGAYEQYF.

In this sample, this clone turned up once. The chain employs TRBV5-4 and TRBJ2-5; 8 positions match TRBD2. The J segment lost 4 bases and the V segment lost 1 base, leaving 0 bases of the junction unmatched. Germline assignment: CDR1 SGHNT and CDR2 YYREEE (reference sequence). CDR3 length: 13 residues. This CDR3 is CASSLLAGETQYF. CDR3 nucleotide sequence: TGTGCCAGCAGCTTGCTAGCGGGAGAGACCCAGTACTTC.

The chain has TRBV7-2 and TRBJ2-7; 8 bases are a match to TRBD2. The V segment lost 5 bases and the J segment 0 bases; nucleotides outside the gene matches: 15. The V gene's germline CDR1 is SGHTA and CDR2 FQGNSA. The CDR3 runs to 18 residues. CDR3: CASSPRASGQTSSYEQYF. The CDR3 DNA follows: TGTGCCAGCAGCCCGAGGGCTAGCGGGCAGACAAGCTCCTACGAGCAGTACTTC.

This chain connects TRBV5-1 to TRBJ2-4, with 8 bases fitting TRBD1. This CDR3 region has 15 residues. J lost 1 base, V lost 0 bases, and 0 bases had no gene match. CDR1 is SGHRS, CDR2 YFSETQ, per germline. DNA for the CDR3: TGCGCCAGCAGCTTGGGGGACAGGGCCAAAAACATTCAGTACTTC. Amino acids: CASSLGDRAKNIQYF.

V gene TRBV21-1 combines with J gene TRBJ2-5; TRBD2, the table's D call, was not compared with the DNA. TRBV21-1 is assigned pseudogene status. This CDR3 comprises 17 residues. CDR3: CASSKGGGRTGQETQYF. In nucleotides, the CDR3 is TGTGCCAGCAGCAAAGGGGGAGGACGGACGGGCCAAGAGACCCAGTACTTC.

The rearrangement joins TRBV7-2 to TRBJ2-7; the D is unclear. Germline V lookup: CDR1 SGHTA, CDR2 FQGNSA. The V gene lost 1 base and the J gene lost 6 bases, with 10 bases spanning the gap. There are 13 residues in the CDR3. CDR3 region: CASSLGQAREQYF. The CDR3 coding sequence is TGTGCCAGCAGCTTAGGGCAGGCTCGCGAGCAGTACTTC.

CDR3 in DNA: TGTGCCAGCAGCGCACGGACTAGCGGGAGTCAAGAGACCCAGTACTTC. It encodes CASSARTSGSQETQYF. The V call is TRBV7-8, the J call TRBJ2-5, with TRBD2 identical over 13 bases. The CDR3 is made up of 16 amino acids. Losses at the gene ends were 5 bases for V and 2 bases for J; bases not matched to a gene: 5. Germline lookup yields CDR1 SGHVS and CDR2 FQNEAQ. Full variable domain (remainder filled in from reference TRBV7-8 and TRBJ2-5): GAGVSQSPRYKVAKRGQDVALRCDPISGHVSLFWYQQALGQGPEFLTYFQNEAQLDKSGLPSDRFFAERPEGSVSTLKIQRTQQEDSAVYLCASSARTSGSQETQYFGPGTRLLVL.